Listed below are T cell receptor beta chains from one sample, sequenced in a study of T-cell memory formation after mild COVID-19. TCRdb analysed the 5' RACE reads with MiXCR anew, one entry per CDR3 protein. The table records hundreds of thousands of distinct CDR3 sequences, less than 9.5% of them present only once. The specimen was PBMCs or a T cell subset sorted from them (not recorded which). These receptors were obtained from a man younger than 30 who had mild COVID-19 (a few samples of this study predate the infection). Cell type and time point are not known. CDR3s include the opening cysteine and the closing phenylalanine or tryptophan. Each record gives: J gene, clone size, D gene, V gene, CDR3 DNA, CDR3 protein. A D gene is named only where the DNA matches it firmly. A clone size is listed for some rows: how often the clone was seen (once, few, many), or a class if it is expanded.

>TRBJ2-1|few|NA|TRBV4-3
TGCGCCAGCAGCCAATCCCCGGGGCGTTACAGTATCAATGAGCAGTTCTTC
CASSQSPGRYSINEQFF
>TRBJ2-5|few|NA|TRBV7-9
TGTGCCAGCAGCTCGGATCAGGACCACCAAGAGACCCAGTACTTC
CASSSDQDHQETQYF
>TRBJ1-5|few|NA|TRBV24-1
TGTGCCACCAGTCCAGGGGTCGGCAGGGGTGATCAGCCCCAGCATTTT
CATSPGVGRGDQPQHF
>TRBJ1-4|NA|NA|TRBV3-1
TGTGCCAGCAGCTTTTTAACAACTAATGAAAAACTGTTTTTT
CASSFLTTNEKLFF
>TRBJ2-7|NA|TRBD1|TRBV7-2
TGTGCCAGCAGCTTTTTGGGACAGGGTTCCGAGCAGTACTTC
CASSFLGQGSEQYF
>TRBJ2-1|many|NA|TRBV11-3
TGTGCCAGCAGCTCCACGAGAGACAATGAGCAGTTCTTC
CASSSTRDNEQFF
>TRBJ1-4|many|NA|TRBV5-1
TGCGCCAGCAGCCCCGGGACGACTAATGAAAAACTGTTTTTT
CASSPGTTNEKLFF
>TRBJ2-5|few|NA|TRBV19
TGTGCCAGTAGTATGCAGAGCAGGGAGACCCAGTACTTC
CASSMQSRETQYF
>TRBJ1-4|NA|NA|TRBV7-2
TGTGCCAGCAGCGCCAGACCCTATAACGTATACAGGGAGGCTAATGAAAAACTGTTTTTT
CASSARPYNVYREANEKLFF
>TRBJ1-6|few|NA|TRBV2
TGTGCCAGCAGTGCACGGGAAAGCTCCTATAATTCACCCCTCCACTTT
CASSARESSYNSPLHF
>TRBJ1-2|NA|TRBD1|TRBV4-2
TGTGCCAGCAGCCGGGGGGACAGGGATGGCTACACCTTC
CASSRGDRDGYTF
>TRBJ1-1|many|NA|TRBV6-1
TGTGCCAGCAGTGAGGCGAGGAACACTGAAGCTTTCTTT
CASSEARNTEAFF
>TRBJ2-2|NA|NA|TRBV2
TGTGCCAGCAGTTCGGAGGGAACCGGGGAGCTGTTTTTT
CASSSEGTGELFF
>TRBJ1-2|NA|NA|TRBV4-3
TGCGCCAGCAGCCAAGTTCGGTCGGGGGTATATGGCTACACCTTC
CASSQVRSGVYGYTF